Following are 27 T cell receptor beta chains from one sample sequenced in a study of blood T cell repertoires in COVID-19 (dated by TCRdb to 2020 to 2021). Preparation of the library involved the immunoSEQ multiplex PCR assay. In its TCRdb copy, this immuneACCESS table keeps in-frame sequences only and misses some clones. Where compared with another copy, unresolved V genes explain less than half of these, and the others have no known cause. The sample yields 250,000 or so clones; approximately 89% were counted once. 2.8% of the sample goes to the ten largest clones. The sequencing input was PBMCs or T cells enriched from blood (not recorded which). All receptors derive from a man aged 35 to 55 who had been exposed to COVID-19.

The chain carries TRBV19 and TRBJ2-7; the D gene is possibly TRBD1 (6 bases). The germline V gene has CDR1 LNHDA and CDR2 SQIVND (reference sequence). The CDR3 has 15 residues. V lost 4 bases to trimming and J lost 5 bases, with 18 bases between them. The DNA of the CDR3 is TGTGCCAGTAGTACATACAGGGTTAGTCAAGACGAGCAGTACTTC. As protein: CASSTYRVSQDEQYF.

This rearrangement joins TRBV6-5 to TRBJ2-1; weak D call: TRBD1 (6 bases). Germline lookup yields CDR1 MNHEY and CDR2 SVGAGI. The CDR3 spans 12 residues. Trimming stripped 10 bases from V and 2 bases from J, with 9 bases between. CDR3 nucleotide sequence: TGTGCCATCGGACAGCCCTACAATGAGCAGTTCTTC. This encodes CAIGQPYNEQFF.

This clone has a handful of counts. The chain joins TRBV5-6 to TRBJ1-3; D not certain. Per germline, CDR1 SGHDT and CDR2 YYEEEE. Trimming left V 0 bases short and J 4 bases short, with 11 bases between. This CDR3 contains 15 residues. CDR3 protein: CASSLVEARGNTIYF. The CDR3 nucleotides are TGTGCCAGCAGCTTGGTGGAGGCTCGCGGAAACACCATATATTTT. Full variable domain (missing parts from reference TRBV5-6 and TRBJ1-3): DAGVTQSPTHLIKTRGQQVTLRCSPKSGHDTVSWYQQALGQGPQFIFQYYEEEERQRGNFPDRFSGHQFPNYSSELNVNALLLGDSALYLCASSLVEARGNTIYFGEGSWLTVV.

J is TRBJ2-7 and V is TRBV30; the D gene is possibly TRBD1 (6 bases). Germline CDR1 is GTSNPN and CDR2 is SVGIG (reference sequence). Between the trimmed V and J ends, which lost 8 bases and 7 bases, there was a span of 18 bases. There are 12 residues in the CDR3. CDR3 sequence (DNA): TGTGCCGGCGACCGGGACATTAAGGAGCAGTACTTC. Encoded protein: CAGDRDIKEQYF.

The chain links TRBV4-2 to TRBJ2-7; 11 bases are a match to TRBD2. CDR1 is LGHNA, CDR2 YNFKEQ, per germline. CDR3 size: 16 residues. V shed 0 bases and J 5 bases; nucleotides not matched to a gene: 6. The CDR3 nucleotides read TGTGCCAGCAGCCAAGAACCGGGACTAGCGGCCCACGAGCAGTACTTC. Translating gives CASSQEPGLAAHEQYF.

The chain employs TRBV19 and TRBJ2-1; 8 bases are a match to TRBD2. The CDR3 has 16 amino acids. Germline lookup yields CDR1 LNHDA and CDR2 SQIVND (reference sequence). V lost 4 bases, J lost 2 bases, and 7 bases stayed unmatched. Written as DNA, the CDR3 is TGTGCCAGTAGTAGCGGGAGGCACCAAACCTACAATGAGCAGTTCTTC. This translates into CASSSGRHQTYNEQFF.

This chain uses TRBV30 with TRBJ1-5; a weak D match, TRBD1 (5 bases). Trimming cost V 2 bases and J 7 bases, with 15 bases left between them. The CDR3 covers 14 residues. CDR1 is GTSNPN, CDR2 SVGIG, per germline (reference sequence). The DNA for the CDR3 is TGTGCCTGGAGTCGTCGCAGGGTCAACCAGCCCCAGCATTTT. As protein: CAWSRRRVNQPQHF.

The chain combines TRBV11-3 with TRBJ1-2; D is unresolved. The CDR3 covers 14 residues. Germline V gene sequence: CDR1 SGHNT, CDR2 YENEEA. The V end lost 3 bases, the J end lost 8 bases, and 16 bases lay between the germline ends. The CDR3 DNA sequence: TGTGCCAGCAGCTTGGGTCCCACAGAGTTGGGCTACACCTTC. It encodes CASSLGPTELGYTF.

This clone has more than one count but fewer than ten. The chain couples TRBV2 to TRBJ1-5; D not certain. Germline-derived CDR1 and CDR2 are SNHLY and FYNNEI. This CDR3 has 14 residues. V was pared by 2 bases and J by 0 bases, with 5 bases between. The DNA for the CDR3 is TGTGCCAGCAGTGAAACAGTTAGCAATCAGCCCCAGCATTTT. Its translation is CASSETVSNQPQHF.

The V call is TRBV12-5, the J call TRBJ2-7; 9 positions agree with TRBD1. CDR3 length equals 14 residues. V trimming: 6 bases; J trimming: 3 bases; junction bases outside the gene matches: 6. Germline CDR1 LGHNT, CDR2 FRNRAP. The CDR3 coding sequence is TGTGCTAGTGGCCACGGACAGGGGCTCTACGAGCAGTACTTC. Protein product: CASGHGQGLYEQYF.

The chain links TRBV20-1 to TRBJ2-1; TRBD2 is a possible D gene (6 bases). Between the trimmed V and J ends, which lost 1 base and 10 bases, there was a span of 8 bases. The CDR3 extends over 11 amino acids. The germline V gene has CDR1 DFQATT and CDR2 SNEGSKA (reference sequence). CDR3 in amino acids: CSARVSGEQFF. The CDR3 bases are TGCAGTGCTAGAGTCAGCGGGGAGCAGTTCTTC.

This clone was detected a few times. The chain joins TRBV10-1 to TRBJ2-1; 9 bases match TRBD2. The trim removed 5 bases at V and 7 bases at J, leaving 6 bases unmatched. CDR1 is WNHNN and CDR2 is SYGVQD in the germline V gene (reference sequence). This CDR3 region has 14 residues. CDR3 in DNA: TGCGCCAGCAGTAGGTCTAGCGGGGAAAATGAGCAGTTCTTC. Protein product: CASSRSSGENEQFF.

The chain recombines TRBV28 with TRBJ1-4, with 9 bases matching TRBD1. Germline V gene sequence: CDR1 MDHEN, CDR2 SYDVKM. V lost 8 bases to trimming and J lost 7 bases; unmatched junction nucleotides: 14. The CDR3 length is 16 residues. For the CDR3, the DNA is TGTGCCAGCGGGGAAACAGGGGGCTGGGATGGTGAAAAACTGTTTTTT. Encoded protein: CASGETGGWDGEKLFF.

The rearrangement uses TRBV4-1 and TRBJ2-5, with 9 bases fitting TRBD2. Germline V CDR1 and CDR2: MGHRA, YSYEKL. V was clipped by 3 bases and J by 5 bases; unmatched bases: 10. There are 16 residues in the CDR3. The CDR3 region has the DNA TGCGCCAGCAGCCACGTTTCGAGCGGGGGGCGGGAGACCCAGTACTTC. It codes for CASSHVSSGGRETQYF.

DNA for the CDR3: TGTGCCAGCAGCCCACCCGGGACTAGCGTATACGAGCAGTACTTC. It is translated as CASSPPGTSVYEQYF. The chain employs TRBV11-3 and TRBJ2-7; 10 bases line up with TRBD2. Trimming removed 5 bases from V and 4 bases from J; junction bases left unmatched: 8. Germline CDR1 reads SGHNT; CDR2 reads YENEEA. The CDR3 is made up of 15 amino acids. The full variable domain, rest sourced from reference TRBV11-3 and TRBJ2-7, is EAGVVQSPRYKIIEKKQPVAFWCNPISGHNTLYWYLQNLGQGPELLIRYENEEAVDDSQLPKDRFSAERLKGVDSTLKIQPAELGDSAVYLCASSPPGTSVYEQYFGPGTRLTVT.

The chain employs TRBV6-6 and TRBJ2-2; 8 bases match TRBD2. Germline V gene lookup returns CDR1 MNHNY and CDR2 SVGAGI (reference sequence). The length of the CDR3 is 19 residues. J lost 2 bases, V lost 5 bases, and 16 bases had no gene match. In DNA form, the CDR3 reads TGTGCCAGCAGTCCTAACTCCATACCGGGACTAGTAAACACCGGGGAGCTGTTTTTT. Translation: CASSPNSIPGLVNTGELFF.

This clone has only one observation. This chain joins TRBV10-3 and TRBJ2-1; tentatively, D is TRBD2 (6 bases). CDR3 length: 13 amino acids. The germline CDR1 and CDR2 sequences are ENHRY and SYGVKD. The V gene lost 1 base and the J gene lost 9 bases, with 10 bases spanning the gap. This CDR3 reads CAISEYDSGEQFF. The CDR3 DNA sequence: TGTGCCATCAGTGAGTACGATAGCGGTGAGCAGTTCTTC.

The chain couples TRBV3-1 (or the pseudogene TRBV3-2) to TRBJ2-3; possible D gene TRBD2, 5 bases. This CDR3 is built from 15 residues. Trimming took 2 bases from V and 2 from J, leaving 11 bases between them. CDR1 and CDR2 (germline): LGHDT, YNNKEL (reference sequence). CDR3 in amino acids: CASSQNLASTDTQYF. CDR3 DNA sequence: TGTGCCAGCAGCCAAAATCTAGCTTCCACAGATACGCAGTATTTT.

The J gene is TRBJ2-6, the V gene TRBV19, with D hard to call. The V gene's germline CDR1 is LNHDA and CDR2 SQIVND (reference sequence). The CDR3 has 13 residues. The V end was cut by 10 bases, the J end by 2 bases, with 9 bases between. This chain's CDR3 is CAIGAAGANVLTF. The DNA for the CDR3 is TGTGCCATCGGCGCGGCTGGGGCCAACGTCCTGACTTTC.

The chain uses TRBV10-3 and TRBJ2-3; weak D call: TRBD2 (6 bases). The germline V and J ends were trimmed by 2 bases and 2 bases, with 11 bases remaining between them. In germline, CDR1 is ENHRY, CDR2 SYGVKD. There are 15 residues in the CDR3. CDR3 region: CAISERRDPTDTQYF. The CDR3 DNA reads TGTGCCATCAGTGAGAGGCGGGACCCCACAGATACGCAGTATTTT.

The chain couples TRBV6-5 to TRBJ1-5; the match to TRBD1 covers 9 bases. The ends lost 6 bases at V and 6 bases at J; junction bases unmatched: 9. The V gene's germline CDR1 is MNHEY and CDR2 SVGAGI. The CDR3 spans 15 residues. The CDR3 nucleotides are TGTGCCAGCAGAACCGGGACAGGGACTCCTCAGCCCCAGCATTTT. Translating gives CASRTGTGTPQPQHF.

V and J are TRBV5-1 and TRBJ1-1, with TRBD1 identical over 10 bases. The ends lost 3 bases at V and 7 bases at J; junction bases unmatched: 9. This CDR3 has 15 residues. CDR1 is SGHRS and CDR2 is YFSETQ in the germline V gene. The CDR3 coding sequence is TGCGCCAGCAGCTCCACGACAGGGGGCAAAGTTGAAGCTTTCTTT. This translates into CASSSTTGGKVEAFF.

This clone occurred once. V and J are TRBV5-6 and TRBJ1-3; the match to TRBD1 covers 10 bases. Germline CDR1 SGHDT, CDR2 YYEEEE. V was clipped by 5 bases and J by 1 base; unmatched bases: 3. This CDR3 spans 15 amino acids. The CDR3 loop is CASSRQGASGNTIYF. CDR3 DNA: TGTGCCAGCAGTCGACAGGGGGCTTCTGGAAACACCATATATTTT.

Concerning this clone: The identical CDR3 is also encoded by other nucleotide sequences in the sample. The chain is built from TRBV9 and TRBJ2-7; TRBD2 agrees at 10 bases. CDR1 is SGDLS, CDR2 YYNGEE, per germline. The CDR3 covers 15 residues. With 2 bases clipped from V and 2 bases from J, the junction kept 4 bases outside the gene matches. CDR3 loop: CASSVASGRAYEQYF. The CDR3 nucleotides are TGTGCCAGCAGCGTTGCAAGCGGGAGGGCCTACGAGCAGTACTTC. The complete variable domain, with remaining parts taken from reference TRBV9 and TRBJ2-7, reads DSGVTQTPKHLITATGQRVTLRCSPRSGDLSVYWYQQSLDQGLQFLIQYYNGEERAKGNILERFSAQQFPDLHSELNLSSLELGDSALYFCASSVASGRAYEQYFGPGTRLTVT.

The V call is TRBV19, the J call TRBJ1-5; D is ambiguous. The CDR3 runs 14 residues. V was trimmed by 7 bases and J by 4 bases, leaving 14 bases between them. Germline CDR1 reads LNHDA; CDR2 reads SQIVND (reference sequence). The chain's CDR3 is CASTGDGQNQPQHF. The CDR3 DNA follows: TGTGCCAGTACCGGAGACGGTCAAAATCAGCCCCAGCATTTT. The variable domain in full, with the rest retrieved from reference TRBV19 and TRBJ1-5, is DGGITQSPKYLFRKEGQNVTLSCEQNLNHDAMYWYRQDPGQGLRLIYYSQIVNDFQKGDIAEGYSVSREKKESFPLTVTSAQKNPTAFYLCASTGDGQNQPQHFGDGTRLSIL.

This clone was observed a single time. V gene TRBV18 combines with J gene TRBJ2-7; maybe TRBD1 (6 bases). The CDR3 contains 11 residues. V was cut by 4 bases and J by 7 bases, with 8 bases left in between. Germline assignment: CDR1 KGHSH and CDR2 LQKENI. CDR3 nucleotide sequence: TGTGCCAGCTCACTAGGACAGGAGCAGTACTTC. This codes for CASSLGQEQYF.

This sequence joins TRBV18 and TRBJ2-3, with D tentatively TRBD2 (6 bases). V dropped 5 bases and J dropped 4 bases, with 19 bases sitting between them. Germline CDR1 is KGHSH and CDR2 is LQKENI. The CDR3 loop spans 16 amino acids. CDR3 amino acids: CASSIWLRDGSDTQYF. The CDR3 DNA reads TGTGCCAGCTCAATTTGGTTGCGGGATGGATCAGATACGCAGTATTTT.